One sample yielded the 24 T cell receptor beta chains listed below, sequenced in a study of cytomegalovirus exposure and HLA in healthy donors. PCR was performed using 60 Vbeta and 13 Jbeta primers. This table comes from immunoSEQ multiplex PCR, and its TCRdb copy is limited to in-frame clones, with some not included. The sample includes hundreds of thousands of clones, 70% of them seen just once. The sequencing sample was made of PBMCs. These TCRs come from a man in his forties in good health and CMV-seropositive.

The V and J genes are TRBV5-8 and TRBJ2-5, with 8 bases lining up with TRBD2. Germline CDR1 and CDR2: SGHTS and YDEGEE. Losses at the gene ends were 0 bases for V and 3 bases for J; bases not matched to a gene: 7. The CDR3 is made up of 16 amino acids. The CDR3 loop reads CASSLGRGGREETQYF. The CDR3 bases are TGTGCCAGCAGCTTGGGTCGGGGGGGCCGGGAAGAGACCCAGTACTTC.

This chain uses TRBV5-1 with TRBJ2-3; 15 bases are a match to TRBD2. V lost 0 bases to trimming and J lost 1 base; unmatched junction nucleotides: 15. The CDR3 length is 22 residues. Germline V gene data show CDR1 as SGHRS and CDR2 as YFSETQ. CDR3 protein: CASSLAGGWGTSGGSRTDTQYF. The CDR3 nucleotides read TGCGCCAGCAGCTTGGCCGGGGGATGGGGGACTAGCGGGGGGTCCCGCACAGATACGCAGTATTTT.

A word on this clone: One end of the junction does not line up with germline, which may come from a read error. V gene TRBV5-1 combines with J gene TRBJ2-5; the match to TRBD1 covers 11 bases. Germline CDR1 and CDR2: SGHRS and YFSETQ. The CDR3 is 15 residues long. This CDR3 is CASTLGQGVSETQYF. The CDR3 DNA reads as TGCGCCAGCACCTTGGGACAGGGGGTTTCAGAGACCCAGTACTTC.

This CDR3 is CAISPGQGVTDTQYF. The CDR3 DNA reads TGTGCCATCAGTCCCGGACAGGGGGTCACAGATACGCAGTATTTT. V is TRBV10-3 and J is TRBJ2-3; 10 bases are shared with TRBD1. The CDR3 sequence is 15 residues long. Losses at the gene ends were 5 bases for V and 2 bases for J; bases not matched to a gene: 4. The germline V gene has CDR1 ENHRY and CDR2 SYGVKD.

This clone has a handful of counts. CDR3 protein: CATSRAGKGGRTEAFF. The DNA of the CDR3 is TGTGCCACCAGCAGAGCCGGGAAAGGAGGGAGAACTGAAGCTTTCTTT. V is TRBV15 and J is TRBJ1-1; no clear D gene. Germline CDR1 LNHNV, CDR2 YYDKDF (reference sequence). This CDR3 comprises 16 residues. V was pared by 1 base and J by 5 bases, with 17 bases between.

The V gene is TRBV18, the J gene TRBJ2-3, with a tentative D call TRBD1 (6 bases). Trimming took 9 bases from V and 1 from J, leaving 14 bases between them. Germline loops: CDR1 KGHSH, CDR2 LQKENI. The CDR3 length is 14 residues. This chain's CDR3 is CARIEGECTDTQYF. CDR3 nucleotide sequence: TGTGCCAGAATTGAGGGGGAGTGCACAGATACGCAGTATTTT. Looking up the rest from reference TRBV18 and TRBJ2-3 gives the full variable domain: NAGVMQNPRHLVRRRGQEARLRCSPMKGHSHVYWYRQLPEEGLKFMVYLQKENIIDESGMPKERFSAEFPKEGPSILRIQQVVRGDSAAYFCARIEGECTDTQYFGPGTRLTVL.

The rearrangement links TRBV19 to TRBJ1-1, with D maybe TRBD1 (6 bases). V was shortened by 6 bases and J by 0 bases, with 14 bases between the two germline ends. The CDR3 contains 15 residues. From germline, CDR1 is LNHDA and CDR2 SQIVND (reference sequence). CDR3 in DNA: TGTGCCAGTAGCCTACAGGGATCCTTGAACACTGAAGCTTTCTTT. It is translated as CASSLQGSLNTEAFF.

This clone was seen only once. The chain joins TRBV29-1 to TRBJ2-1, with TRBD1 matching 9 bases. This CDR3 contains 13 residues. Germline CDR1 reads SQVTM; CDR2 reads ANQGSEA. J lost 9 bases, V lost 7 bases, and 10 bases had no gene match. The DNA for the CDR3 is TGCAGCGCCGGCCAACAGGGGGCTGGTGAGCAGTTCTTC. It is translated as CSAGQQGAGEQFF.

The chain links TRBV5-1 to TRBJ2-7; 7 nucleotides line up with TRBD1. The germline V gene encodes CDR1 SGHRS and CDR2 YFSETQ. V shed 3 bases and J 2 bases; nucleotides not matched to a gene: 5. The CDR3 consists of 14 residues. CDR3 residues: CASSSGGYAYEQYF. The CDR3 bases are TGCGCCAGCAGCTCAGGGGGATACGCCTACGAGCAGTACTTC.

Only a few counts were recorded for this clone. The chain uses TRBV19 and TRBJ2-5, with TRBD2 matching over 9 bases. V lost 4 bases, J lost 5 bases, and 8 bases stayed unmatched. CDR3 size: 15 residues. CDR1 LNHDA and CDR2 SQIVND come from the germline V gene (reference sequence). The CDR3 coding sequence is TGTGCCAGTAGTAAGCGGGGGGACCTTTCTGAGACCCAGTACTTC. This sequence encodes CASSKRGDLSETQYF.

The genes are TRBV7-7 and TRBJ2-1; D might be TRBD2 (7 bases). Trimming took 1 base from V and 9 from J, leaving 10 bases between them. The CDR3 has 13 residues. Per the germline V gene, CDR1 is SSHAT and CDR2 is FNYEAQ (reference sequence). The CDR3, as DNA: TGTGCCAGCAGCTTAGAGGGGGGGGGTGAGCAGTTCTTC. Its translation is CASSLEGGGEQFF.

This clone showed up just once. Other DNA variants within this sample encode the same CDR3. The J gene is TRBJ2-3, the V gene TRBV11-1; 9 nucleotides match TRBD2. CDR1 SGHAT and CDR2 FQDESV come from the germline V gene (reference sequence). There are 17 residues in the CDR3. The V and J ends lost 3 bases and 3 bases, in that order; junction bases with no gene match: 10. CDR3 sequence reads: CASSFLVAGGATDTQYF. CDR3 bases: TGTGCCAGCAGCTTTCTGGTGGCGGGGGGGGCGACAGATACGCAGTATTTT.

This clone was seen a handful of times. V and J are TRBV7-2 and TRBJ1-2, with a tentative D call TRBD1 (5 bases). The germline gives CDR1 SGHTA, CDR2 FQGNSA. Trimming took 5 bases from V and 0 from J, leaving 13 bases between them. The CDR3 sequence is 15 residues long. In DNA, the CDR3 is TGTGCCAGCAGCCTCGGGCGGGGGACTAACTATGGCTACACCTTC. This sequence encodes CASSLGRGTNYGYTF.

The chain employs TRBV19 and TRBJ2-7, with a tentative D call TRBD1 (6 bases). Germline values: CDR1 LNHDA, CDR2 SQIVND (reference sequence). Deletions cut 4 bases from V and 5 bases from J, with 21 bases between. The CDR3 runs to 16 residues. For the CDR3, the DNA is TGTGCCAGTAGTAGGGACAAGGGACACCGGGCCCACGAGCAGTACTTC. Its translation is CASSRDKGHRAHEQYF.

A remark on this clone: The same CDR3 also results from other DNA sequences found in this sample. The CDR3 DNA reads TGTGCCAGCAGAGGGGCAGGGGCTGAAGCTTTCTTT. The encoded protein is CASRGAGAEAFF. The chain carries TRBV6-1 and TRBJ1-1, with D maybe TRBD1 (6 bases). Germline V gene data show CDR1 as MNHNS and CDR2 as SASEGT. Trimming removed 6 bases at V and 6 bases at J, with 11 bases between. This CDR3 is 12 amino acids long.

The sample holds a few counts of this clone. DNA for the CDR3: TGTGCCAGCAGACCGACAGGGGATCCCTATGGCTACACCTTC. Protein sequence: CASRPTGDPYGYTF. This chain uses TRBV28 with TRBJ1-2; 8 nucleotides agree with TRBD1. Losses at the gene ends were 6 bases for V and 4 bases for J; bases not matched to a gene: 7. The CDR3 sequence is 14 residues long. CDR1 is MDHEN, CDR2 SYDVKM, per germline.

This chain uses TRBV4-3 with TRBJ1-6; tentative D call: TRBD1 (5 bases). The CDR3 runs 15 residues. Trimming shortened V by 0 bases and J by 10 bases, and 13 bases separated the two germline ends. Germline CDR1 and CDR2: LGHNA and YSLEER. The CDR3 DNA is TGCGCCAGCAGCCAAGATGCCAGTCAGGGCTCACCCCTCCACTTT. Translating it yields CASSQDASQGSPLHF.

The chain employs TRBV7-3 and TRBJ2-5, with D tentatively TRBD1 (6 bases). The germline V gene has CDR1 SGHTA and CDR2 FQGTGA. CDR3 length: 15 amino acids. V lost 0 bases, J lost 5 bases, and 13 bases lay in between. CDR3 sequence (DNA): TGTGCCAGCAGCTTAACAGGGGGTTTTGGGGAGACCCAGTACTTC. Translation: CASSLTGGFGETQYF.

CDR3 region: CASNVRGSSGEQYF. The CDR3 region has the DNA TGTGCCAGCAACGTCAGGGGTTCATCTGGCGAGCAGTACTTC. The chain couples TRBV2 to TRBJ2-5; TRBD1 is a possible D gene (6 bases). The J call is doubtful: the DNA matches TRBJ2-7 better. Per germline, CDR1 SNHLY and CDR2 FYNNEI. The CDR3 consists of 14 residues.

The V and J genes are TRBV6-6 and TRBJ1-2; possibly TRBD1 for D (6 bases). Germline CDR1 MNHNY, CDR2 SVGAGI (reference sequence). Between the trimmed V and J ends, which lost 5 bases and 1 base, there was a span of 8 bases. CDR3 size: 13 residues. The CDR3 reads CASSVQGNYGYTF. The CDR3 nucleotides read TGTGCCAGCAGTGTACAGGGTAACTATGGCTACACCTTC.

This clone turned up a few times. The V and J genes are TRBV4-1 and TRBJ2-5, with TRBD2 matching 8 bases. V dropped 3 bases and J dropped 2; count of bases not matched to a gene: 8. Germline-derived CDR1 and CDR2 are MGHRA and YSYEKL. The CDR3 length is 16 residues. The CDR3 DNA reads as TGCGCCAGCAGCCAGGGCCGCGGCGGGGGGCAAGAGACCCAGTACTTC. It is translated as CASSQGRGGGQETQYF.

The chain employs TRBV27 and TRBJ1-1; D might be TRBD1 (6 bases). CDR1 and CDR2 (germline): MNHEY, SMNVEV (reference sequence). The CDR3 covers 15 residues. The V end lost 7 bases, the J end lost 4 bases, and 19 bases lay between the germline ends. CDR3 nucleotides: TGTGCCAGCACCACGGCGGGTTCAGGGGCCACTGAAGCTTTCTTT. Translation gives CASTTAGSGATEAFF.

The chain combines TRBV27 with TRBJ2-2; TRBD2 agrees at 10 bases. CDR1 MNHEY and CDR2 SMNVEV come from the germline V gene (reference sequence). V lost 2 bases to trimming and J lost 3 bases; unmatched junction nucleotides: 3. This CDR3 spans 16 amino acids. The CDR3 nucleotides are TGTGCCAGCAGTTTAGTACTAGCGGGGTACACCGGGGAGCTGTTTTTT. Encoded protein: CASSLVLAGYTGELFF.

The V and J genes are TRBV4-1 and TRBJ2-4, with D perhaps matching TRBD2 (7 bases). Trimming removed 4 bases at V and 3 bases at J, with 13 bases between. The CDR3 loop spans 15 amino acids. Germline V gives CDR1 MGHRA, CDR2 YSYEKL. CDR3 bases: TGCGCCAGCAGCCCAGGGGAGGGCTACAAAAACATTCAGTACTTC. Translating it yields CASSPGEGYKNIQYF.